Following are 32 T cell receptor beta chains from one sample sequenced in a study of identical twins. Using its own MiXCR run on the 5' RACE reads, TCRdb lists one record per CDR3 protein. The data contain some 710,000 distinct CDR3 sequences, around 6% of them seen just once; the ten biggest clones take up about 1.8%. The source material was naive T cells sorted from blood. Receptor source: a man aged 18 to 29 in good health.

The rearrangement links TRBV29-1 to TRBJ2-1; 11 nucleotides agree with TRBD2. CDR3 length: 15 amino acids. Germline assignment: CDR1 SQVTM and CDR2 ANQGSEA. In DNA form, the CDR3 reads TGCACCTCGACTAGCGGGACGTCCCGTGTGGATGAGCAGTTCTTC. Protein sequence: CTSTSGTSRVDEQFF.

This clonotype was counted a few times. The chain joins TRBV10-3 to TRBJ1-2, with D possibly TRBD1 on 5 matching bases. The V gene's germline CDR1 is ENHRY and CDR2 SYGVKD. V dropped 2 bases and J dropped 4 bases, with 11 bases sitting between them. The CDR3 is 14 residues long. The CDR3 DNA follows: TGTGCCATCAGTGAGACGCCAGGGCCCTATGGCTACACCTTC. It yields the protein CAISETPGPYGYTF.

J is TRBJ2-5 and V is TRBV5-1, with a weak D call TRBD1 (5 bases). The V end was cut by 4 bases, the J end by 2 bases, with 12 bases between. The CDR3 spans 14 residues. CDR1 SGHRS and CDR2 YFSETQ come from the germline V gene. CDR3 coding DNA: TGCGCCAGCAGCCACAACAGGTATCAAGAGACCCAGTACTTC. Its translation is CASSHNRYQETQYF.

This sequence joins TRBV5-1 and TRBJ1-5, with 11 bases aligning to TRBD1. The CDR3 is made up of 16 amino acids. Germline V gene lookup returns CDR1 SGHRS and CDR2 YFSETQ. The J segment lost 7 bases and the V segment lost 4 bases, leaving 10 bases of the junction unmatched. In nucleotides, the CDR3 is TGCGCCAGCAGCATCGGGACAGGGGGAATGGGGCAGCCCCAGCATTTT. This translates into CASSIGTGGMGQPQHF.

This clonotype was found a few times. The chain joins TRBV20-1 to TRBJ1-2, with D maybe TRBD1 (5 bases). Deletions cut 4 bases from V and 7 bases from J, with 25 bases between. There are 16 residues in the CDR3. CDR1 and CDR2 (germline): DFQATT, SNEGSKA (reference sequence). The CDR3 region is CSANPAHRPFSGGYTF. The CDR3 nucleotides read TGCAGTGCTAACCCGGCACACAGGCCCTTTAGTGGTGGCTACACCTTC.

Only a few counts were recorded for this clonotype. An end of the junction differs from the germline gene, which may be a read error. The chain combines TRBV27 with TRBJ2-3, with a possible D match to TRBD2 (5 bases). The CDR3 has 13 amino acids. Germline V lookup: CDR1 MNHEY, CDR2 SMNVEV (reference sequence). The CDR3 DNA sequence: TGTGCCAGCAGCCCAATGGGCGGACTCCTCTTACATTTT. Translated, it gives CASSPMGGLLLHF.

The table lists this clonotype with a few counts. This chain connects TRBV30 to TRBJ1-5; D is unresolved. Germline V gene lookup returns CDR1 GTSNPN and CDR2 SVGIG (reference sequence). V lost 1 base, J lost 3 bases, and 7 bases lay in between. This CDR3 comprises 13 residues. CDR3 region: CAWSGPVNQPQHF. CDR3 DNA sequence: TGTGCCTGGAGTGGGCCCGTCAATCAGCCCCAGCATTTT.

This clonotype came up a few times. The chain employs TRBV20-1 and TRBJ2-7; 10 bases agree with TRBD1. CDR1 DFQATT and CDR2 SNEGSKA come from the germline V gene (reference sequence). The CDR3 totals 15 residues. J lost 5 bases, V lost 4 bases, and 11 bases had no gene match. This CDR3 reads CSAKTPGQGYHEQYF. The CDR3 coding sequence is TGCAGTGCTAAAACACCGGGACAGGGGTACCACGAGCAGTACTTC.

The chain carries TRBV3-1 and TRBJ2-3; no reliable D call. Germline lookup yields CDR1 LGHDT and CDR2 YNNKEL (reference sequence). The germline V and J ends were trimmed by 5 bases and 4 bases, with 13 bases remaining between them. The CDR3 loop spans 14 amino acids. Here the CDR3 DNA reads TGTGCCAGCAGCGGGGTTGGTGGGCCAGATACGCAGTATTTT. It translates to CASSGVGGPDTQYF.

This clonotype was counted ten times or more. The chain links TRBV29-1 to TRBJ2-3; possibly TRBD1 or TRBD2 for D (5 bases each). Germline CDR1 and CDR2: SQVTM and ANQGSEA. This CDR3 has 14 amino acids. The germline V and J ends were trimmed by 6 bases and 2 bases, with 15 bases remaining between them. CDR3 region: CSVEGRAYTDTQYF. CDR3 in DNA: TGCAGCGTCGAGGGGCGGGCATACACAGATACGCAGTATTTT.

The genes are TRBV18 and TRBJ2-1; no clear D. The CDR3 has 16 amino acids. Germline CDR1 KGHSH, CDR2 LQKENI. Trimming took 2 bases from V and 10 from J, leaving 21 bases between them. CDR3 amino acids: CASSPFPRSLVEEQFF. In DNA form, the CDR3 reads TGTGCCAGCTCACCATTCCCAAGGTCCCTTGTTGAGGAGCAGTTCTTC.

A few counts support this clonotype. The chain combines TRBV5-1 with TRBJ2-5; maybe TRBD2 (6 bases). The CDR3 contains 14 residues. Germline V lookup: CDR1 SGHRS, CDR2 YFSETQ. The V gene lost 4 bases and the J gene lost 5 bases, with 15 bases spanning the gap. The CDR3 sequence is CASSGIGAGETQYF. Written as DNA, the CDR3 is TGCGCCAGCAGCGGGATCGGCGCGGGGGAGACCCAGTACTTC.

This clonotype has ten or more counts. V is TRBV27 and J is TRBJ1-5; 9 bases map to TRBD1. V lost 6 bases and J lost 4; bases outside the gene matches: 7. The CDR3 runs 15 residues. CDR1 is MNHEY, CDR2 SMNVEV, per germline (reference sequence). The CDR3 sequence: CASRQGAGGNQPQHF. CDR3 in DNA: TGTGCCAGCAGACAGGGGGCAGGCGGGAATCAGCCCCAGCATTTT.

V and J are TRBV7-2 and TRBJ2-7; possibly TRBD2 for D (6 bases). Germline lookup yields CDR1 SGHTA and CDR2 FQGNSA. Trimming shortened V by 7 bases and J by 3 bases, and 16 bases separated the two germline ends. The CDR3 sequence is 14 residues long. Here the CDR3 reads CASTTFTGDYEQYF. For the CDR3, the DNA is TGTGCCAGCACCACGTTTACGGGGGACTACGAGCAGTACTTC.

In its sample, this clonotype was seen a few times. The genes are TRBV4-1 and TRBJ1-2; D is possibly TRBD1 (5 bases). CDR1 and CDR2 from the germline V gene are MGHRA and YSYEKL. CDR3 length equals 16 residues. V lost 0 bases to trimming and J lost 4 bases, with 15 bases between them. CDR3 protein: CASSQESQGRLYGYTF. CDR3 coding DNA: TGCGCCAGCAGCCAAGAAAGCCAGGGACGTCTCTATGGCTACACCTTC.

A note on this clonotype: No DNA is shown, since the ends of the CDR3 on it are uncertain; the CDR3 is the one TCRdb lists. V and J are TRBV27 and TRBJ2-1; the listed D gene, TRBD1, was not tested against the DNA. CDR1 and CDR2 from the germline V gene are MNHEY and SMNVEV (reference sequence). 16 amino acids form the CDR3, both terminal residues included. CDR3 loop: CASSRDPGHFGNEQFF.

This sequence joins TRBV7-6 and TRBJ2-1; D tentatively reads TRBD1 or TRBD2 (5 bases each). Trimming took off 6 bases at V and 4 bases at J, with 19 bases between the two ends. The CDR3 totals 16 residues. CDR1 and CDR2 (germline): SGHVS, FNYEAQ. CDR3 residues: CASRRDRRLGYNEQFF. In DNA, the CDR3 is TGTGCCAGCAGACGGGACCGCCGGCTAGGTTACAATGAGCAGTTCTTC.

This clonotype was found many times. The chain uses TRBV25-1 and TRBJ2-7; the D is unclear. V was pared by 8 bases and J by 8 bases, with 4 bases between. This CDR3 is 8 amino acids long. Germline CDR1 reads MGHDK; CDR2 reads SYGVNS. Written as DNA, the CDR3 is TGTGCCAGCTCAAAGCAGTACTTC. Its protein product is CASSKQYF.

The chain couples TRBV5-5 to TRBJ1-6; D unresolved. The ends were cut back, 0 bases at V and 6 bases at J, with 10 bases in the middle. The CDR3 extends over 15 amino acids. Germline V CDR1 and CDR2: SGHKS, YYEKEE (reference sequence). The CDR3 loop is CASSLEWTLNSPLHF. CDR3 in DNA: TGTGCCAGCAGCTTGGAGTGGACCCTTAATTCACCCCTCCACTTT.

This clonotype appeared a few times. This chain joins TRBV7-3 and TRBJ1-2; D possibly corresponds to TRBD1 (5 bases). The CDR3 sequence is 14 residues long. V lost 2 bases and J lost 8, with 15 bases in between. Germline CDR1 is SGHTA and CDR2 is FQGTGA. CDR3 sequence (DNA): TGTGCCAGCAGCTTACGGGGGGATGCAGGAGGCTACACCTTC. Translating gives CASSLRGDAGGYTF.

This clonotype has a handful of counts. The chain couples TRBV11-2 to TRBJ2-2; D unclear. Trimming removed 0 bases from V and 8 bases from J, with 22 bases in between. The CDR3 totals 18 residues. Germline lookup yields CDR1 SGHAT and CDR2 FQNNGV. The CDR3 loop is CASSLEGSGIWPVGELFF. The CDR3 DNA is TGTGCCAGCAGCTTAGAGGGGTCGGGCATTTGGCCGGTTGGGGAGCTGTTTTTT.

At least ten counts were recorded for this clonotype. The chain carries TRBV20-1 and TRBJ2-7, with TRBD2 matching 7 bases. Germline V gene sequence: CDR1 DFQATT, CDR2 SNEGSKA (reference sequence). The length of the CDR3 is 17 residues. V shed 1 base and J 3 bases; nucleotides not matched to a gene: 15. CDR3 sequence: CSARAYSLAEPFYEQYF. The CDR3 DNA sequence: TGCAGTGCTAGAGCCTACTCCCTAGCGGAACCTTTCTACGAGCAGTACTTC.

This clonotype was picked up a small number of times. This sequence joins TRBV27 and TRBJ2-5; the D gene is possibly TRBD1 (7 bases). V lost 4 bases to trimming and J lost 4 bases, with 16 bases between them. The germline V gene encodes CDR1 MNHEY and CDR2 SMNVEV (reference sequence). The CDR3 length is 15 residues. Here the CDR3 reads CASSYRTGGRETQYF. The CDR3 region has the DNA TGTGCCAGCAGTTACCGGACAGGAGGGCGAGAGACCCAGTACTTC.

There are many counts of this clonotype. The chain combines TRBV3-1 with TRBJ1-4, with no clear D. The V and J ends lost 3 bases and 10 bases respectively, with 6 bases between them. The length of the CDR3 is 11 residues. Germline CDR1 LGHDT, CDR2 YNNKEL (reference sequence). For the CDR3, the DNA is TGTGCCAGCAGCCAGGGTGGAAAACTGTTTTTT. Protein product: CASSQGGKLFF.

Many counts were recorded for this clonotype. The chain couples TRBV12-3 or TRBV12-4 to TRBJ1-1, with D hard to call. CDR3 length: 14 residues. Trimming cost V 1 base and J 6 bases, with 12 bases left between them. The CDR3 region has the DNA TGTGCCAGCAGTTTAGGGGTGAATGTCGCTGAAGCTTTCTTT. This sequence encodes CASSLGVNVAEAFF.

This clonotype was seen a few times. Here the CDR3 DNA reads TGTGCCAGCAGCCACTCAGGGTTCGGGTTCTTC. Translated: CASSHSGFGFF. The rearrangement links TRBV7-2 to TRBJ2-1, with a possible D match to TRBD1 (5 bases). V lost 5 bases and J lost 15, with 14 bases in between. Germline values: CDR1 SGHTA, CDR2 FQGNSA. The CDR3 contains 11 residues.

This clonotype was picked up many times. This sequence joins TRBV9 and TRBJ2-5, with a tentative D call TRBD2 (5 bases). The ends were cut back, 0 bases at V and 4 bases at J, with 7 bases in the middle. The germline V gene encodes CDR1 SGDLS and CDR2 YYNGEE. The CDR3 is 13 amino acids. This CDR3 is CASSVGAGETQYF. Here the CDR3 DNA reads TGTGCCAGCAGCGTAGGGGCGGGAGAGACCCAGTACTTC.

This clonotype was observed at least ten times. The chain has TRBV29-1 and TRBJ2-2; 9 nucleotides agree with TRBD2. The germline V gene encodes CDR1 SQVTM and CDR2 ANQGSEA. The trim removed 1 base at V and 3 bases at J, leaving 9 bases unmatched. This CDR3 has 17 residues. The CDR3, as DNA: TGCAGCGTTGAAGTACGCTTAGCGGGAGCTGACACCGGGGAGCTGTTTTTT. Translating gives CSVEVRLAGADTGELFF.

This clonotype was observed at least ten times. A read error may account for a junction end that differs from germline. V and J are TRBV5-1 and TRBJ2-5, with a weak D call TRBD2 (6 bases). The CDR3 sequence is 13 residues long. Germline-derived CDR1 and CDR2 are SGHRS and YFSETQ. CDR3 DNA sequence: TGTGCCAGCAGCTTAGGCAGCGGGGAGACCCAGTACTTC. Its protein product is CASSLGSGETQYF.

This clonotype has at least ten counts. CDR3 DNA: TGTGCCAGCAGGGGACAGGGGAACTATGGCTACACCTTC. It codes for CASRGQGNYGYTF. The J gene is TRBJ1-2, the V gene TRBV27; 10 bases match TRBD1. From germline, CDR1 is MNHEY and CDR2 SMNVEV (reference sequence). This CDR3 region has 13 residues. Unmatched junction bases numbered 0, after V lost 6 bases and J lost 2 bases.

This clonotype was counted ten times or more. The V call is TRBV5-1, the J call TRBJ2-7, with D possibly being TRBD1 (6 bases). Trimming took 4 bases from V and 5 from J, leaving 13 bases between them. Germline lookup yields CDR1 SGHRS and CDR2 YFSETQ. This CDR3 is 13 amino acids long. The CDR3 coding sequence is TGCGCCAGCAGCCTACAGGGACGCCACGAGCAGTACGTC. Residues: CASSLQGRHEQYV.

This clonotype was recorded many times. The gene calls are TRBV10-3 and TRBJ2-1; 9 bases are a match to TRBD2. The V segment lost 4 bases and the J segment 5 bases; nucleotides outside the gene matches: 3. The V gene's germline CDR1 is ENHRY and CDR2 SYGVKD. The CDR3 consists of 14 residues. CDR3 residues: CAISVAGANNEQFF. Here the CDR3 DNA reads TGTGCCATCAGTGTAGCGGGAGCGAACAATGAGCAGTTCTTC.